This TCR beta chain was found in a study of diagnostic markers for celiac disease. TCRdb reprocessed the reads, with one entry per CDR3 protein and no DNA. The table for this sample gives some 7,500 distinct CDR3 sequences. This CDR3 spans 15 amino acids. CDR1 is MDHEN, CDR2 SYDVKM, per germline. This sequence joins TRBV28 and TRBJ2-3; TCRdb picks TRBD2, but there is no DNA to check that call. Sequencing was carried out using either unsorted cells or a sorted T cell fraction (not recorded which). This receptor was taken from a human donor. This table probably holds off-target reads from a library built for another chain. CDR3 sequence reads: CASSRLAGVPDTQYF.